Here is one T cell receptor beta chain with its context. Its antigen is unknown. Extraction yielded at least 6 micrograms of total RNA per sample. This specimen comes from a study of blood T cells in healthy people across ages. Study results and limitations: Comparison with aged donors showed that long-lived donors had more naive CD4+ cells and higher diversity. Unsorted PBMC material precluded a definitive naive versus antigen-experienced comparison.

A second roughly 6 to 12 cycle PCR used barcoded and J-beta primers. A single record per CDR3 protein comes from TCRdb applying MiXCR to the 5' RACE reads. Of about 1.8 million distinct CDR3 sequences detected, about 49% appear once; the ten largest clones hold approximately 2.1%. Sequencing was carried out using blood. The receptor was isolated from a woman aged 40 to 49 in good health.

The CDR3: CASSLNAGGTDTQYF. For the CDR3, the DNA is TGTGCCAGCAGCTTAAATGCGGGGGGCACAGATACGCAGTATTTT. The chain joins TRBV7-3 to TRBJ2-3, with 7 bases aligning to TRBD2. The germline CDR1 and CDR2 sequences are SGHTA and FQGTGA. V was pared by 1 base and J by 1 base, with 2 bases of the junction left unmatched. The CDR3 is 15 residues long.